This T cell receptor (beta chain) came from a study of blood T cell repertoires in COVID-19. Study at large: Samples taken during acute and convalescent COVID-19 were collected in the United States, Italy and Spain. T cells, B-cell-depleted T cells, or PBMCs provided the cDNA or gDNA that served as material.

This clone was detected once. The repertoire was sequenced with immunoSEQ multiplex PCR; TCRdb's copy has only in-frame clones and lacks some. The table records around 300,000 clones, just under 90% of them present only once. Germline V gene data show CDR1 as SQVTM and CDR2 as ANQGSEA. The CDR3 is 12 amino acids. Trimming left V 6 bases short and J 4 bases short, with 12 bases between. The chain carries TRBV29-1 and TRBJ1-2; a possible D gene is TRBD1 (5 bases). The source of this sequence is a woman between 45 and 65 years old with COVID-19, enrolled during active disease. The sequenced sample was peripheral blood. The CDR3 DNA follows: TGCAGCGTCTTACAGGTTACCTATGGCTACACCTTC. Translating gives CSVLQVTYGYTF.